This T cell receptor beta chain was captured in a study of low-dose radiotherapy and immunotherapy resistance in tumors. This clonotype was counted ten times or more. Alpha and beta chains were covered, as first-strand cDNA relied on TRAV- and TRBV-specific primers. Amplification of TCRs used a constant-region primer and V-primer adapter for about 20 PCR cycles. TCRdb used MiXCR to reprocess the reads, holding one entry per CDR3 protein. The table lists 70,000 to 90,000 distinct CDR3 sequences, 15% to 20% of them singletons. Time point noted: before trial treatment. Treatment of the donors consisted of nivolumab and ipilimumab (plus aspirin, low-dose cyclophosphamide and low-dose radiotherapy). The sequencing here drew on PBMCs, taken before treatment. This sequence was found in a male donor with prostate cancer.

This CDR3 is CAWGGQPNTEAFF. The CDR3 region has the DNA TGTGCCTGGGGAGGACAGCCGAACACTGAAGCTTTCTTT. The chain is built from TRBV30 and TRBJ1-1; D is perhaps TRBD1 (6 bases). The CDR3 consists of 13 residues. Trimming took off 5 bases at V and 1 base at J, with 11 bases between the two ends. The germline V gene has CDR1 GTSNPN and CDR2 SVGIG (reference sequence).